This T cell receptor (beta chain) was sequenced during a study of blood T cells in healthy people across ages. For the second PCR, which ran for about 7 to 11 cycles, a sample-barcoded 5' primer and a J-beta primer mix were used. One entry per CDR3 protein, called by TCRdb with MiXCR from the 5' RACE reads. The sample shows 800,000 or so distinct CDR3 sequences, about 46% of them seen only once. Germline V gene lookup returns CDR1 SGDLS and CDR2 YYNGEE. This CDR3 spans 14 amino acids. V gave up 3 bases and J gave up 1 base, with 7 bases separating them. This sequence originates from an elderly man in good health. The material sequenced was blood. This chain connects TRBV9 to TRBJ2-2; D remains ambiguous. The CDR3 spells CASSGFGNTGELFF. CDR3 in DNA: TGTGCCAGCAGCGGGTTCGGGAACACCGGGGAGCTGTTTTTT.